These 32 T cell receptor beta chains were sequenced from one sample in a study of blood T cell repertoires in COVID-19. Sequenced by immunoSEQ multiplex PCR; TCRdb stores in-frame clones only, minus some. Found here are a few hundred thousand clones, approximately 84% of them singletons; the top ten hold around 3%. Sequencing was performed on PBMCs or T cells enriched from blood (not recorded which). The origin of the receptors is a woman in her 30s who had recovered from COVID-19.

The chain uses TRBV19 and TRBJ2-2, with 10 bases lining up with TRBD2. V trimming: 1 base; J trimming: 4 bases; junction bases outside the gene matches: 0. CDR1 LNHDA and CDR2 SQIVND come from the germline V gene (reference sequence). The CDR3 runs to 15 residues. The CDR3 DNA reads TGTGCCAGTAGTATAGGACTAGCGGGCACCGGGGAGCTGTTTTTT. This sequence encodes CASSIGLAGTGELFF.

A few counts support this clone. This chain joins TRBV5-4 and TRBJ1-2, with TRBD1 matching over 11 bases. Unmatched junction bases numbered 9, after V lost 5 bases and J lost 6 bases. Germline V gene lookup returns CDR1 SGHNT and CDR2 YYREEE (reference sequence). The CDR3 is 15 residues long. The CDR3 sequence is CASSSTRDRGDGYTF. Here the CDR3 DNA reads TGTGCCAGCAGTTCAACCCGGGACAGGGGGGATGGCTACACCTTC.

The V gene is TRBV18, the J gene TRBJ2-7, with 7 positions matching TRBD1. V shed 5 bases, J shed 3 bases, and the junction held 10 bases outside the gene matches. The V gene's germline CDR1 is KGHSH and CDR2 LQKENI. The CDR3 is 15 amino acids. CDR3 DNA sequence: TGTGCCAGCTCATCACACAGGGGACCGGGCTACGAGCAGTACTTC. This codes for CASSSHRGPGYEQYF.

The chain joins TRBV23-1 to TRBJ2-7; no reliable D call. TRBV23-1 has ORF status, its function being uncertain. V was clipped by 0 bases and J by 0 bases, with 9 bases between them. This CDR3 region has 15 residues. Written as DNA, the CDR3 is TGCGCCAGCAGTCAATCGGGCAGCTACTCCTACGAGCAGTACTTC. It is translated as CASSQSGSYSYEQYF.

The chain couples TRBV7-9 to TRBJ1-1; D gene ambiguous. V lost 1 base and J lost 2, with 8 bases in between. The CDR3 length is 14 residues. Germline CDR1 reads SEHNR; CDR2 reads FQNEAQ (reference sequence). This chain's CDR3 is CASSLDTGNTEAFF. The CDR3 bases are TGTGCCAGCAGCTTAGATACGGGAAACACTGAAGCTTTCTTT.

This clone was detected only a few times. V usage is TRBV7-8 and J usage is TRBJ1-2; 11 bases map to TRBD1. CDR1 and CDR2 (germline): SGHVS, FQNEAQ. The V gene end was trimmed by 4 bases and the J gene end by 6 bases; junction bases not matched to a gene: 7. The CDR3 spans 15 residues. The CDR3 loop reads CASSSPGQGDHGYTF. CDR3 DNA: TGTGCCAGCAGCTCTCCGGGACAGGGGGACCATGGCTACACCTTC.

This chain connects TRBV2 to TRBJ1-2; 9 nucleotides match TRBD1. The V gene end was trimmed by 4 bases and the J gene end by 8 bases; junction bases not matched to a gene: 8. Germline CDR1 SNHLY, CDR2 FYNNEI. The length of the CDR3 is 14 residues. In DNA form, the CDR3 reads TGTGCCAGCAGTGGACAGGGGGTGAGAGTAGGCTACACCTTC. This codes for CASSGQGVRVGYTF.

In the case of this clone: The junction departs from the called germline gene at one end, perhaps through a read error. The chain links TRBV7-7 to TRBJ2-3, with D possibly being TRBD2 (6 bases). CDR3 length equals 13 residues. Germline values: CDR1 SSHAT, CDR2 FNYEAQ (reference sequence). CDR3 in amino acids: CASSLVAEDTQYF. The CDR3 DNA follows: TGTGCTAGCAGCTTAGTAGCGGAAGATACGCAGTATTTT.

This sequence joins TRBV18 and TRBJ2-5; no clear D gene. Germline V lookup: CDR1 KGHSH, CDR2 LQKENI. Deletions cut 2 bases from V and 0 bases from J, with 13 bases between. This CDR3 region has 16 residues. The CDR3 region has the DNA TGTGCCAGCTCACCATACTACCGTCAGTACCAAGAGACCCAGTACTTC. This sequence encodes CASSPYYRQYQETQYF.

V is TRBV5-1 and J is TRBJ2-3, with D possibly matching TRBD1 (6 bases). CDR3 length: 15 residues. V was shortened by 1 base and J by 0 bases, with 9 bases between the two germline ends. Per the germline V gene, CDR1 is SGHRS and CDR2 is YFSETQ. CDR3: CASSLTGPSTDTQYF. CDR3 DNA: TGCGCCAGCAGCTTGACAGGGCCAAGCACAGATACGCAGTATTTT.

The chain has TRBV29-1 and TRBJ2-3; D remains ambiguous. Between the trimmed V and J ends, which lost 1 base and 4 bases, there was a span of 6 bases. The CDR3 runs 12 residues. Germline V CDR1 and CDR2: SQVTM, ANQGSEA. CDR3 residues: CSVEVLSDTQYF. The CDR3 nucleotides read TGCAGCGTTGAAGTGTTATCAGATACGCAGTATTTT.

The chain employs TRBV5-1 and TRBJ1-2; D call uncertain. V shed 3 bases and J shed 8 bases, with 8 bases lying between them. The CDR3 is 11 amino acids. The germline V gene has CDR1 SGHRS and CDR2 YFSETQ. The CDR3 spells CASSSGAGYTF. Written as DNA, the CDR3 is TGCGCCAGCAGCTCAGGCGCCGGCTACACCTTC.

This clone showed up just a few times. CDR3 coding DNA: TGTGCCAGCAGCCCCCGAACAGGACTAGCGGGAGTCGAGCAGTACTTC. This encodes CASSPRTGLAGVEQYF. The chain is built from TRBV3-1 (or the pseudogene TRBV3-2) and TRBJ2-7, with TRBD2 identical over 13 bases. There are 16 residues in the CDR3. The V gene's germline CDR1 is LGHDT and CDR2 YNNKEL (reference sequence). Trimming took 4 bases from V and 6 from J; bases not matched to a gene: 9.

This clone was detected only a few times. The chain carries TRBV28 and TRBJ2-1; weak D call: TRBD2 (6 bases). The CDR3 loop spans 14 amino acids. The V end was cut by 7 bases, the J end by 8 bases, with 18 bases between. In germline, CDR1 is MDHEN, CDR2 SYDVKM. The CDR3: CASTPTSNPYEQFF. The CDR3 nucleotides read TGTGCCAGCACCCCGACTAGTAATCCCTATGAGCAGTTCTTC.

The chain links TRBV2 to TRBJ1-2; D is unclear. The CDR3 is made up of 15 amino acids. Germline V gene sequence: CDR1 SNHLY, CDR2 FYNNEI. The V end lost 0 bases, the J end lost 3 bases, and 11 bases lay between the germline ends. The CDR3 sequence is CASSEAEVPYYGYTF. CDR3 coding DNA: TGTGCCAGCAGTGAAGCTGAGGTCCCTTACTATGGCTACACCTTC. Drawing the rest from reference TRBV2 and TRBJ1-2, the complete variable domain is EPEVTQTPSHQVTQMGQEVILRCVPISNHLYFYWYRQILGQKVEFLVSFYNNEISEKSEIFDDQFSVERPDGSNFTLKIRSTKLEDSAMYFCASSEAEVPYYGYTFGSGTRLTVV.

V gene TRBV6-5 combines with J gene TRBJ1-2, with D tentatively TRBD1 (5 bases). V lost 7 bases to trimming and J lost 1 base, with 7 bases between them. CDR1 is MNHEY, CDR2 SVGAGI, per germline. CDR3 length equals 12 residues. The CDR3 is CASTGYNYGYTF. DNA for the CDR3: TGTGCCAGCACAGGGTATAACTATGGCTACACCTTC.

The CDR3: CASSLVGSSGTDTQYF. The DNA of the CDR3 is TGTGCCAGCAGCTTGGTCGGGTCTAGCGGGACGGATACGCAGTATTTT. The V gene is TRBV5-4, the J gene TRBJ2-3; 9 bases are shared with TRBD2. With 0 bases clipped from V and 6 bases from J, the junction kept 8 bases outside the gene matches. This CDR3 region has 16 residues. CDR1 is SGHNT and CDR2 is YYREEE in the germline V gene (reference sequence).

This clone was seen a single time. This chain's CDR3 is CASSVPLTSGPPYEQYF. The CDR3 DNA is TGTGCCAGCAGTGTCCCGTTAACTAGCGGGCCCCCCTACGAGCAGTACTTC. This chain joins TRBV6-4 and TRBJ2-7; 9 bases match TRBD2. J gave up 2 bases and V 4 bases, and 12 bases lay outside the gene matches. Germline values: CDR1 MRHNA, CDR2 SNTAGT. This CDR3 contains 17 residues.

The J gene is TRBJ1-2, the V gene TRBV29-1; the D gene is possibly TRBD1 (6 bases). With 6 bases removed from V and 6 bases from J, the gap between germline ends came to 11 bases. This CDR3 has 11 residues. CDR1 is SQVTM and CDR2 is ANQGSEA in the germline V gene. The CDR3 sequence is CSVGAGNGYTF. CDR3 DNA sequence: TGCAGCGTGGGGGCAGGGAATGGCTACACCTTC.

This clone appeared once. This chain joins TRBV28 and TRBJ2-4; 10 positions agree with TRBD1. Germline-derived CDR1 and CDR2 are MDHEN and SYDVKM. V lost 5 bases, J lost 1 base, and 14 bases stayed unmatched. The CDR3 extends over 19 amino acids. CDR3 nucleotides: TGTGCCAGCAGTACACCGGGACAGGGGACCCCCAAGGCCAAAAACATTCAGTACTTC. It is translated as CASSTPGQGTPKAKNIQYF.

J is TRBJ2-7 and V is TRBV13; possibly TRBD1 for D (6 bases). Trimming took 5 bases from V and 0 from J, leaving 11 bases between them. Per the germline V gene, CDR1 is PRHDT and CDR2 is FYEKMQ (reference sequence). The CDR3 runs to 14 residues. The CDR3 bases are TGTGCCAGCAGCGCCGGGACAAGCTCCTACGAGCAGTACTTC. Protein product: CASSAGTSSYEQYF.

The chain has TRBV28 and TRBJ1-5; 7 bases align to TRBD1. The CDR3 extends over 15 amino acids. The V segment lost 5 bases and the J segment 4 bases; nucleotides outside the gene matches: 8. Looked up from germline, CDR1 is MDHEN and CDR2 is SYDVKM. The CDR3: CASSGDREVNQPQHF. The CDR3 nucleotides read TGTGCCAGCAGTGGAGACAGGGAGGTAAATCAGCCCCAGCATTTT. The whole variable domain, remainder taken from reference TRBV28 and TRBJ1-5, is DVKVTQSSRYLVKRTGEKVFLECVQDMDHENMFWYRQDPGLGLRLIYFSYDVKMKEKGDIPEGYSVSREKKERFSLILESASTNQTSMYLCASSGDREVNQPQHFGDGTRLSIL.

The rearrangement links TRBV6-2 or TRBV6-3 to TRBJ2-1; D possibly corresponds to TRBD2 (5 bases). This CDR3 contains 15 residues. The germline gives CDR1 MNHEY, CDR2 SVGEGT. Trimming stripped 6 bases from V and 10 bases from J, with 22 bases between. CDR3 residues: CASSPFYLKGGEQFF. CDR3 coding DNA: TGTGCCAGCAGCCCCTTCTATTTAAAGGGCGGGGAGCAGTTCTTC.

The J gene is TRBJ2-7, the V gene TRBV6-1, with D perhaps matching TRBD1 (6 bases). There are 14 residues in the CDR3. Per the germline V gene, CDR1 is MNHNS and CDR2 is SASEGT. V was pared by 3 bases and J by 9 bases, with 18 bases between. The CDR3 bases are TGTGCCAGCAGTGATCCGGACAGTCCTTATGGGCAGTACTTC. Translating it yields CASSDPDSPYGQYF.

There are a few counts of this clone. This chain links TRBV9 with TRBJ2-1; D is undetermined. Trimming removed 3 bases at V and 2 bases at J, with 6 bases between. Germline lookup yields CDR1 SGDLS and CDR2 YYNGEE. This CDR3 is built from 13 residues. In DNA, the CDR3 is TGTGCCAGCAGCGCTTCTCCCTACAATGAGCAGTTCTTC. As protein: CASSASPYNEQFF.

The chain employs TRBV6-5 and TRBJ2-3, with D perhaps TRBD2 (6 bases). Per germline, CDR1 MNHEY and CDR2 SVGAGI. Trimming pared 8 bases from V and 0 bases from J, leaving 15 bases between. This CDR3 is 15 amino acids long. The CDR3 nucleotides are TGTGCCAGCTCGTTGATTAGCGGAAGCACAGATACGCAGTATTTT. It specifies CASSLISGSTDTQYF.

This clone has only a few counts. This rearrangement joins TRBV27 to TRBJ1-2; tentative D call: TRBD1 (5 bases). V lost 6 bases and J lost 8, with 16 bases in between. Per the germline V gene, CDR1 is MNHEY and CDR2 is SMNVEV (reference sequence). The length of the CDR3 is 13 residues. CDR3 sequence (DNA): TGTGCCAGCAGGAGTGGGGGGTGGACAGGCTACACCTTC. It encodes CASRSGGWTGYTF.

CDR3: CASSYSKHPRPSPLHF. CDR3 DNA: TGTGCCAGCAGTTACTCGAAGCACCCTAGGCCTTCACCCCTCCACTTT. The V gene is TRBV6-5, the J gene TRBJ1-6; D remains unclear. The CDR3 length is 16 residues. Germline CDR1 reads MNHEY; CDR2 reads SVGAGI. V was cut by 0 bases and J by 9 bases, with 15 bases left in between.

The J gene is TRBJ2-7, the V gene TRBV5-1; 9 bases are a match to TRBD1. Germline CDR1 SGHRS, CDR2 YFSETQ. V was clipped by 4 bases and J by 4 bases; unmatched bases: 6. The CDR3 loop spans 14 amino acids. The DNA for the CDR3 is TGCGCCAGCAGCGCTCCGGGACAGGGATACGAGCAGTACTTC. Translation: CASSAPGQGYEQYF.

The chain has TRBV2 and TRBJ1-4, with D maybe TRBD1 (5 bases). Germline-derived CDR1 and CDR2 are SNHLY and FYNNEI. The V gene lost 3 bases and the J gene lost 11 bases, with 10 bases spanning the gap. This CDR3 has 12 amino acids. The CDR3 sequence is CASSDEGVKLFF. In nucleotides, the CDR3 is TGTGCCAGCAGTGATGAAGGGGTGAAACTGTTTTTT.

V gene TRBV6-5 combines with J gene TRBJ1-5; D gene uncertain. V was clipped by 0 bases and J by 3 bases, with 9 bases between them. Germline CDR1 and CDR2: MNHEY and SVGAGI. The CDR3 spans 15 residues. CDR3 in amino acids: CASSYSAAYNQPQHF. CDR3 DNA sequence: TGTGCCAGCAGTTACTCGGCGGCATACAATCAGCCCCAGCATTTT.

Many counts were recorded for this clone. The V gene is TRBV5-1, the J gene TRBJ1-1; 9 bases agree with TRBD1. The junction had 5 bases not matched to a gene; V was cut back by 3 bases and J by 8 bases. Germline V CDR1 and CDR2: SGHRS, YFSETQ. This CDR3 contains 13 residues. CDR3 sequence reads: CASSYGQGKEAFF. CDR3 nucleotide sequence: TGCGCCAGCAGCTATGGACAGGGGAAGGAAGCTTTCTTT. Full variable domain (remainder filled in from reference TRBV5-1 and TRBJ1-1): KAGVTQTPRYLIKTRGQQVTLSCSPISGHRSVSWYQQTPGQGLQFLFEYFSETQRNKGNFPGRFSGRQFSNSRSEMNVSTLELGDSALYLCASSYGQGKEAFFGQGTRLTVV.